This TCR beta chain was obtained from a study of metastatic and nonmetastatic thyroid tumors. Study context: It was across blood and tumor or nodule tissue from malignant and benign thyroid patients that repertoires were compared. General study results and limits: Relative to benign nodules, malignant thyroid tumors were reportedly characterized by significantly elevated TCR beta diversity in blood and tumor.

As originally analysed: Building a distant-metastasis classifier for papillary thyroid cancer drew on CDR3 differences across clinicopathological groups. TCRdb reprocessed the PCR reads using MiXCR. The V and J calls were not made by the authors but by TCRdb's processing. The data show about 28,000 clones, with roughly 16% seen just once and 4% to 5% held by the top ten. V lost 6 bases to trimming and J lost 2 bases, with 15 bases between them. CDR1 and CDR2 from the germline V gene are MDHEN and SYDVKM. The CDR3 extends over 15 amino acids. Ahead of thyroid surgery, no patient had received treatment of any kind. There are many counts of this clone. The target antigen is unknown.

J is TRBJ2-3 and V is TRBV28; D is undetermined. Sequences were obtained from blood. This receptor was obtained from a female donor with papillary thyroid cancer or a benign thyroid nodule (not recorded which). Some clones in this sample may be carry-over from other donors' samples. CDR3 DNA sequence: TGTGCCAGCAGCTCACCCCCGGAGCACACAGATACGCAGTATTTT. This gives the protein CASSSPPEHTDTQYF.